The TCR beta chain under discussion was sequenced for a study of blood T cell repertoires in COVID-19. Across the study: The United States, Italy and Spain provided the acute and convalescent COVID-19 samples. PBMCs, B-cell-depleted T cells, or T cells were the source of the cDNA or gDNA that made up the material.

The CDR3 is 14 amino acids. V lost 3 bases, J lost 6 bases, and 5 bases stayed unmatched. Germline V gene lookup returns CDR1 LNHDA and CDR2 SQIVND (reference sequence). This clone was seen a single time. Original processing notes: Counts of nucleated cells, estimated from reference gene primer amplification, were obtained. Generated by immunoSEQ multiplex PCR, the TCRdb table keeps only in-frame clones and is missing some. V, J and clone size reflect that table, while D and trimming were determined from the DNA. The sample holds roughly 53,000 clones, 60% to 80% seen once. Sequenced material: peripheral blood. This sequence originates from a man between 70 and 80 years old with active or convalescent COVID-19. The chain joins TRBV19 to TRBJ1-1, with TRBD1 matching over 9 bases. CDR3 bases: TGTGCCAGTAGTATCCGGGACAGGGAGGCTGAAGCTTTCTTT. This encodes CASSIRDREAEAFF.